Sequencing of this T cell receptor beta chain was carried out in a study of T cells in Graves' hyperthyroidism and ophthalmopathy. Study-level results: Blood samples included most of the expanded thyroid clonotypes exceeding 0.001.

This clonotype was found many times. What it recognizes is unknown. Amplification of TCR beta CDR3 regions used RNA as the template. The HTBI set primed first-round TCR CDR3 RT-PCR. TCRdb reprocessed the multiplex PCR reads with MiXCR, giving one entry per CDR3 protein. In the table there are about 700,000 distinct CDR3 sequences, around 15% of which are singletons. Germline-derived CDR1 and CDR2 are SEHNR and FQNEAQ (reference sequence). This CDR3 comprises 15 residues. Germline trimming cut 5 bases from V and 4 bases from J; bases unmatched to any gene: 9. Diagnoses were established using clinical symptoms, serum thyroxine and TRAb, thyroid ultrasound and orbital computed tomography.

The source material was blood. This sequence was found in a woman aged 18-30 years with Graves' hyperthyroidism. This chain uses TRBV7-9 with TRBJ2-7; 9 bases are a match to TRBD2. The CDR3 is CASSPRGSGSYEQYF. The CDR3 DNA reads TGTGCCAGCAGCCCAAGGGGTAGCGGGAGTTACGAGCAGTACTTC.